The clone carrying this TCR beta chain appeared a few times. Its target is not known. The entry originates in a study of cytomegalovirus exposure and HLA in healthy donors. V lost 5 bases, J lost 9 bases, and 13 bases stayed unmatched. Germline V gives CDR1 SGHAT, CDR2 FQNNGV. This CDR3 comprises 15 residues. It was with 60 Vbeta and 13 Jbeta primers that the PCR ran. Sequenced by immunoSEQ multiplex PCR; TCRdb stores in-frame clones only, minus some. The sample lists roughly 190,000 clones, roughly 77% seen once, with 1.6% in the top ten. Study-wide results and limits: Through in vitro validation, three CMV-associated chains were shown to be specific for CMV antigens.

The sample was PBMCs. The sequence derives from a woman between 50 and 59 years old in good health and CMV-seronegative. The rearrangement links TRBV11-2 to TRBJ1-3, with 7 bases lining up with TRBD1. The CDR3 bases are TGTGCCAGCAGCAATCCGACAGGGAGAGTGGGCACCATATATTTT. It codes for CASSNPTGRVGTIYF.